This TCR beta chain was observed in a study of blood T cell repertoires in COVID-19. Study information: Whether acute or convalescent, the COVID-19 samples came from the United States, Italy and Spain. In each case, the material was cDNA or gDNA derived from T cells, B-cell-depleted T cells, or PBMCs.

As originally analysed: Reference gene primer amplification in the assay estimated nucleated cell counts. Generated by immunoSEQ multiplex PCR, the TCRdb table keeps only in-frame clones and is missing some. V and J calls and clone size are as listed in that table; D and trimming were resolved from the DNA. The profile covers around 80,000 clones, with 88% appearing a single time and about 4.8% taken by the ten largest. The germline V and J ends were trimmed by 4 bases and 9 bases, with 10 bases remaining between them. Germline loops: CDR1 LNHNV, CDR2 YYDKDF (reference sequence). The length of the CDR3 is 13 residues.

The chain couples TRBV15 to TRBJ1-6; D may be TRBD1 (6 bases). Sequenced: peripheral blood. The TCR was taken from an elderly woman with acute or convalescent COVID-19. CDR3 residues: CATSTTGSSPLHF. The CDR3, as DNA: TGTGCCACCAGCACCACAGGGAGTTCACCCCTCCACTTT.